Shown below are 21 T cell receptor beta chains from a single sample sequenced in a study of radiation and T cells in renal cell carcinoma. Only in-frame clones appear in the TCRdb table, and some are missing; sequencing was by immunoSEQ multiplex PCR. The table has some 14,000 clones, around 65% seen once. The treatment: 15 Gy SBRT to primary tumor, nephrectomy 4 weeks later. Sample: tumor tissue, taken from a patient whose treatment included radiotherapy and nephrectomy. These receptor sequences come from a woman aged 70 to 79 with renal cell carcinoma.

This clone was observed a handful of times. The chain is built from TRBV25-1 and TRBJ2-7; 8 nucleotides agree with TRBD1. The CDR3 has 14 residues. V lost 3 bases to trimming and J lost 9 bases; unmatched junction nucleotides: 10. From germline, CDR1 is MGHDK and CDR2 SYGVNS. The CDR3 coding sequence is TGTGCCAGCAGTGAGTGGACAGGGATAATGGGGCAGTACTTC. It translates to CASSEWTGIMGQYF.

This clone was seen a few times. This rearrangement joins TRBV4-1 to TRBJ2-1; no clear D gene. Trimming took 0 bases from V and 10 from J, leaving 7 bases between them. Germline assignment: CDR1 MGHRA and CDR2 YSYEKL. The CDR3 is made up of 12 amino acids. The CDR3 nucleotides are TGCGCCAGCAGCCAAGATATTCGGGAGCAGTTCTTC. Translated: CASSQDIREQFF.

This clone was recorded once. J is TRBJ2-2 and V is TRBV5-1, with 8 bases matching TRBD2. Looked up from germline, CDR1 is SGHRS and CDR2 is YFSETQ. The CDR3 consists of 15 residues. V trimming: 2 bases; J trimming: 7 bases; junction bases outside the gene matches: 7. This chain's CDR3 is CASSLNSGNNGELFF. The CDR3 nucleotides read TGCGCCAGCAGCTTAAATAGCGGGAATAACGGGGAGCTGTTTTTT.

The chain has TRBV9 and TRBJ1-2, with 8 positions matching TRBD1. There are 13 residues in the CDR3. V shed 4 bases and J 6 bases; nucleotides not matched to a gene: 5. In germline, CDR1 is SGDLS, CDR2 YYNGEE. DNA of the CDR3: TGTGCCAGCAGCCCGACAGGGGATCATGGCTACACCTTC. Its protein product is CASSPTGDHGYTF.

V usage is TRBV7-9 and J usage is TRBJ2-1, with 9 nucleotides matching TRBD2. V was pared by 5 bases and J by 6 bases, with 8 bases of the junction left unmatched. This CDR3 region has 15 residues. Germline V gene sequence: CDR1 SEHNR, CDR2 FQNEAQ (reference sequence). CDR3 nucleotides: TGTGCCAGCAGCAGTAGGGTAGCGGGAGTCAATGAGCAGTTCTTC. Translated, it gives CASSSRVAGVNEQFF.

This clone was observed a few times. The rearrangement uses TRBV7-9 and TRBJ2-2, with TRBD2 identical over 7 bases. V shed 6 bases, J shed 4 bases, and the junction held 11 bases outside the gene matches. Germline CDR1 is SEHNR and CDR2 is FQNEAQ (reference sequence). The CDR3 runs to 16 residues. For the CDR3, the DNA is TGTGCCAGCAGGATTTTGGGGCGCGGGGGCACCGGGGAGCTGTTTTTT. This codes for CASRILGRGGTGELFF. The full variable domain, its missing parts supplied by reference TRBV7-9 and TRBJ2-2, is DTGVSQNPRHKITKRGQNVTFRCDPISEHNRLYWYRQTLGQGPEFLTYFQNEAQLEKSRLLSDRFSAERPKGSFSTLEIQRTEQGDSAMYLCASRILGRGGTGELFFGEGSRLTVL.

J is TRBJ1-1 and V is TRBV7-2; D ambiguous. Germline CDR1 and CDR2: SGHTA and FQGNSA. The V end lost 6 bases, the J end lost 5 bases, and 22 bases lay between the germline ends. CDR3 length: 16 amino acids. The CDR3: CASSPPERGVRTEAFF. The CDR3 region has the DNA TGTGCCAGCAGTCCTCCCGAGCGGGGAGTAAGAACTGAAGCTTTCTTT.

The chain has TRBV10-3 and TRBJ2-5; 10 positions agree with TRBD1. The CDR3 contains 15 residues. The germline CDR1 and CDR2 sequences are ENHRY and SYGVKD. The V and J ends lost 6 bases and 2 bases, in that order; junction bases with no gene match: 6. In DNA, the CDR3 is TGTGCCATCAGGGGGACAGGGGTTGGACAAGAGACCCAGTACTTC. Protein: CAIRGTGVGQETQYF.

This chain joins TRBV5-4 and TRBJ2-5; D might be TRBD1 (6 bases). Germline CDR1 and CDR2: SGHNT and YYREEE (reference sequence). The CDR3 covers 15 residues. V was shortened by 4 bases and J by 9 bases, with 22 bases between the two germline ends. The CDR3 protein is CASSLNQQGRTAQYF. CDR3 sequence (DNA): TGTGCCAGCAGCCTAAATCAACAGGGACGGACGGCCCAGTACTTC.

This clone was found a few times. The chain couples TRBV18 to TRBJ1-1; D unresolved. Germline V lookup: CDR1 KGHSH, CDR2 LQKENI. The CDR3 has 13 residues. The V gene lost 2 bases and the J gene lost 7 bases, with 11 bases spanning the gap. Here the CDR3 reads CASSPGVTFEAFF. In nucleotides, the CDR3 is TGTGCCAGCTCACCAGGGGTTACCTTTGAAGCTTTCTTT.

The gene calls are TRBV5-4 and TRBJ1-1, with 10 bases aligning to TRBD1. The CDR3 covers 19 residues. The J segment lost 0 bases and the V segment lost 0 bases, leaving 11 bases of the junction unmatched. The germline CDR1 and CDR2 sequences are SGHNT and YYREEE (reference sequence). The CDR3 spells CASSLGTGGFLSMNTEAFF. Written as DNA, the CDR3 is TGTGCCAGCAGCTTGGGGACAGGGGGGTTCTTGAGCATGAACACTGAAGCTTTCTTT.

V and J are TRBV5-1 and TRBJ2-3; D is ambiguous. V lost 4 bases and J 2 bases, leaving 11 bases between the germline ends. Germline V gene data show CDR1 as SGHRS and CDR2 as YFSETQ. This CDR3 is 14 amino acids long. Here the CDR3 DNA reads TGCGCCAGCAGCCCGCCGGTCTACACAGATACGCAGTATTTT. This translates into CASSPPVYTDTQYF.

This chain connects TRBV5-1 to TRBJ2-5; 14 bases align to TRBD2. The junction had 6 bases not matched to a gene; V was cut back by 4 bases and J by 7 bases. Germline V lookup: CDR1 SGHRS, CDR2 YFSETQ. The CDR3 totals 15 residues. DNA for the CDR3: TGCGCCAGCAGCGGGACTAGCGGGGGCTCAGGGACCCAGTACTTC. Translation gives CASSGTSGGSGTQYF.

The chain joins TRBV19 to TRBJ2-3; 9 bases agree with TRBD2. In germline, CDR1 is LNHDA, CDR2 SQIVND (reference sequence). CDR3 length: 13 amino acids. V trimming: 6 bases; J trimming: 6 bases; junction bases outside the gene matches: 4. The CDR3 loop is CASRVAGVDTQYF. The CDR3 DNA is TGTGCCAGTAGGGTAGCGGGGGTGGATACGCAGTATTTT.

The chain links TRBV19 to TRBJ1-1, with a weak D call TRBD1 (5 bases). The CDR3 covers 18 residues. Deletions cut 7 bases from V and 1 base from J, with 25 bases between. CDR1 is LNHDA and CDR2 is SQIVND in the germline V gene (reference sequence). CDR3 amino acids: CASIGPREGPGTNTEAFF. The CDR3 DNA is TGTGCCAGTATTGGTCCTCGTGAGGGGCCGGGGACGAACACTGAAGCTTTCTTT.

The chain joins TRBV6-5 to TRBJ2-6; possibly TRBD1 for D (5 bases). The V gene lost 6 bases and the J gene lost 1 base, with 10 bases spanning the gap. The germline V gene has CDR1 MNHEY and CDR2 SVGAGI. The CDR3 runs 15 residues. CDR3 protein: CASSQQVSGANVLTF. The DNA of the CDR3 is TGTGCCAGCAGCCAACAGGTGTCTGGGGCCAACGTCCTGACTTTC.

This rearrangement joins TRBV19 to TRBJ2-7; D uncertain. CDR3 size: 13 residues. Per the germline V gene, CDR1 is LNHDA and CDR2 is SQIVND (reference sequence). Trimming removed 2 bases from V and 2 bases from J, with 7 bases in between. For the CDR3, the DNA is TGTGCCAGTAGTATAAAGACACCCTACGAGCAGTACTTC. This codes for CASSIKTPYEQYF.

This clone appeared once. The genes are TRBV6-6 and TRBJ1-5, with D uncertain. CDR1 is MNHNY, CDR2 SVGAGI, per germline (reference sequence). CDR3 length equals 16 residues. V gave up 0 bases and J gave up 7 bases, with 16 bases separating them. CDR3 DNA sequence: TGTGCCAGCAGTTACTCGATCTCCACAGTCTCCCAGCCCCAGCATTTT. Translated: CASSYSISTVSQPQHF.

The V and J genes are TRBV5-8 and TRBJ1-2; D not certain. This CDR3 contains 13 residues. The V end lost 6 bases, the J end lost 8 bases, and 17 bases lay between the germline ends. Per germline, CDR1 SGHTS and CDR2 YDEGEE. CDR3 protein: CASNRGETRGYTF. DNA for the CDR3: TGTGCCAGCAACCGGGGAGAGACGAGAGGCTACACCTTC.

The table lists this clone with a few counts. The chain links TRBV6-1 to TRBJ2-7; the D gene could be TRBD1 or TRBD2 (7 bases each). Germline CDR1 and CDR2: MNHNS and SASEGT. V lost 4 bases and J 6 bases, leaving 22 bases between the germline ends. The CDR3 totals 16 residues. CDR3 sequence reads: CASSGDSRGAWGEQYF. CDR3 DNA sequence: TGTGCCAGCAGTGGGGACAGCCGGGGGGCTTGGGGCGAGCAGTACTTC.

In nucleotides, the CDR3 is TGTGCCATCAGTGAGTCCCAGTCTGACACCGGGGAGCTGTTTTTT. It is translated as CAISESQSDTGELFF. This chain joins TRBV10-3 and TRBJ2-2; D uncertain. This CDR3 contains 15 residues. The ends were cut back, 0 bases at V and 3 bases at J, with 8 bases in the middle. Germline values: CDR1 ENHRY, CDR2 SYGVKD.